One sample yielded the 6 T cell receptor beta chains listed below, sequenced in a study of blood T cells in healthy people across ages. Using a J-beta primer mix together with a sample-barcoded 5' primer, a second PCR was run for roughly 7 to 11 cycles. TCRdb analysed the 5' RACE reads with MiXCR anew, one entry per CDR3 protein. The sample records 1.5 million to 1.9 million distinct CDR3 sequences, about 42% being singletons. The source material was blood. The source of these receptors is a woman between 18 and 30 years old in good health.

The chain links TRBV4-3 to TRBJ1-3; 8 bases map to TRBD1. Trimming removed 0 bases from V and 4 bases from J; junction bases left unmatched: 5. The CDR3 is 16 residues long. Germline assignment: CDR1 LGHNA and CDR2 YSLEER. The DNA for the CDR3 is TGCGCCAGCAGCCAAGACAGGGGGCAAGGAGGAAACACCATATATTTT. This translates into CASSQDRGQGGNTIYF.

This clonotype was counted many times. This rearrangement joins TRBV6-5 to TRBJ1-2, with D uncertain. V was cut by 0 bases and J by 8 bases, with 13 bases left in between. The CDR3 totals 14 residues. From germline, CDR1 is MNHEY and CDR2 SVGAGI. CDR3 protein: CASSYSNSEPGYTF. Here the CDR3 DNA reads TGTGCCAGCAGTTACTCGAACAGTGAACCAGGCTACACCTTC.

This clonotype was seen only a few times. This chain links TRBV29-1 with TRBJ1-1; D unclear. V was cut by 4 bases and J by 3 bases, with 6 bases left in between. CDR3 size: 11 residues. The germline V gene has CDR1 SQVTM and CDR2 ANQGSEA. The CDR3 spells CSVVLHTEAFF. CDR3 DNA sequence: TGCAGCGTTGTTTTGCACACTGAAGCTTTCTTT.

This rearrangement joins TRBV5-1 to TRBJ1-1, with D uncertain. The germline CDR1 and CDR2 sequences are SGHRS and YFSETQ. V was shortened by 5 bases and J by 0 bases, with 14 bases between the two germline ends. The CDR3 extends over 15 amino acids. The CDR3, as DNA: TGCGCCAGCAGGACAAGAGAGGGTATGAACACTGAAGCTTTCTTT. This codes for CASRTREGMNTEAFF.

This clonotype was seen just once. An end of the junction differs from the germline gene, which may be a read error. The CDR3 DNA is TGTGCTAGCAGCGTAGGAGGAAATCCCATGTACGAGCAGTACTTC. Translated, it gives CASSVGGNPMYEQYF. This chain uses TRBV9 with TRBJ2-7; tentative D call: TRBD2 (5 bases). CDR3 length equals 15 residues. Germline assignment: CDR1 SGDLS and CDR2 YYNGEE.

CDR3 sequence: CASDPGLSYNEQYF. In DNA form, the CDR3 reads TGCGCCAGCGACCCGGGTCTCTCCTACAATGAGCAGTACTTC. This chain connects TRBV5-1 to TRBJ2-1; D remains ambiguous. The DNA end lines up better with TRBJ2-7; the J call may be wrong. Germline V CDR1 and CDR2: SGHRS, YFSETQ. The CDR3 spans 14 residues.